Listed below are T cell receptor beta chains from one sample, sequenced in a study of blood T cells in healthy people across ages. Each CDR3 protein gets one entry after TCRdb re-called the 5' RACE reads with MiXCR. The profile shows hundreds of thousands of distinct CDR3 sequences, 45% to 60% of them singletons. The sequencing input was blood. These receptors came from a woman older than 75 in good health. The CDR3 runs from the conserved cysteine through the conserved F or W. The D gene is left open where the match is weak. The size field is filled for only some rows; it gives once, few, many or a size class.

j_call | clone_size | v_call | d_call | cdr3_nt | cdr3_aa
TRBJ2-7 | many | TRBV5-1 | TRBD2 | TGCGCCAGCAGCGAAATGGGACTAGCGGGAGGGAACTACGAGCAGTACTTC | CASSEMGLAGGNYEQYF
TRBJ2-7 | NA | TRBV28 | NA | TGTGCCAGGGATTTTACTGTCTTTCGGGACTACGAGCAGTACTTC | CARDFTVFRDYEQYF
TRBJ1-4 | few | TRBV12-3/TRBV12-4 | NA | TGTGCCAGCAGTTTGCGGGGAGGGAAAAAACTGTTTTTT | CASSLRGGKKLFF
TRBJ2-3 | once | TRBV3-1 | NA | TGTGCCAGCAGCCAAGTCGGGATAAACCCCTACGGAACTAGCACAGATACGCAGTATTTT | CASSQVGINPYGTSTDTQYF
TRBJ2-3 | NA | TRBV12-3/TRBV12-4 | TRBD2 | TGTGCCAGCAGCCCCCGACTAGCGGGCGTTTACACAGATACGCAGTATTTT | CASSPRLAGVYTDTQYF
TRBJ2-5 | few | TRBV2 | NA | TGTGCCAGCAGTGTGAGCGGGGAGACCCAGTACTTC | CASSVSGETQYF
TRBJ2-3 | NA | TRBV20-1 | TRBD2 | TGCAGTGCCCCCTCCGGGACTAGCGGGGGTGGGTACGGCACAGATACGCAGTATTTT | CSAPSGTSGGGYGTDTQYF
TRBJ2-1 | NA | TRBV7-9 | NA | TGTGCCAGCAGCTTAGCTACCCTAATGAGCTCCTACAATGAGCAGTTCTTC | CASSLATLMSSYNEQFF
TRBJ2-5 | once | TRBV12-3/TRBV12-4 | NA | TGTGCCAGCAGTTTAGGAACCGAGAGAGAGACCCAGTACTTC | CASSLGTERETQYF
TRBJ1-1 | NA | TRBV20-1 | TRBD1 | TGCAGTGCTAGACGACAGGGGGCAAGGGGCACTGAAGCTTTCTTT | CSARRQGARGTEAFF
TRBJ1-2 | many | TRBV7-3 | NA | TGTGCCAGCAGCTTAGGTGTCTATGGCTACACCTTC | CASSLGVYGYTF
TRBJ1-2 | NA | TRBV12-3/TRBV12-4 | NA | TGTGCCAGCAGGTACTGGGACGCCCTCGAGGACACCTTC | CASRYWDALEDTF
TRBJ2-4 | many | TRBV28 | TRBD1 | TGTGCCAGCAGCACTGGACAGGGACGAAGAAACATTCAGTACTTC | CASSTGQGRRNIQYF
TRBJ2-1 | NA | TRBV6-1 | NA | TGTGCCAGCAGCCGGGGCCATCGCAATGAGCAGTTCTTC | CASSRGHRNEQFF
TRBJ2-5 | many | TRBV20-1 | NA | TGCAGTGCCGGATTGTCAATTCAAGAGACCCAGTACTTC | CSAGLSIQETQYF
TRBJ2-3 | many | TRBV5-1 | TRBD1 | TGCGCCAGCACCCGAACGACAGGGGCAGATACGCAGTATTTT | CASTRTTGADTQYF
TRBJ2-3 | NA | TRBV7-2 | NA | TGTGCCAGCAGCTTCTATAGGGCAGATACGCAGTATTTT | CASSFYRADTQYF
TRBJ1-4 | many | TRBV6-5 | NA | TGTGCCAGCAGTTACTCGAACGGGGGCGAAGGAGAAAAACTGTTTTTT | CASSYSNGGEGEKLFF
TRBJ2-3 | many | TRBV29-1 | TRBD2 | TGCAGCGTTGATCGGCTAGCGGAGAAAGTCACAGATACGCAGTATTTT | CSVDRLAEKVTDTQYF
TRBJ2-7 | NA | TRBV28 | NA | TGTGCCAGCAGTGCCGTGGAGGGGAGATTATACGAGCAGTACTTC | CASSAVEGRLYEQYF
TRBJ2-3 | NA | TRBV6-6 | TRBD2 | TGTGCCAGCAGCTCTAGCGGGGGGGCTAATACGCAGTATTTT | CASSSSGGANTQYF
TRBJ2-3 | NA | TRBV4-2 | TRBD2 | TGTGCCAGCAGCCGAGGGACTAGCGGTGACACAGATACGCAGTATTTT | CASSRGTSGDTDTQYF
TRBJ2-7 | NA | TRBV6-6 | NA | TGTGCCGGCACCTTACAGGGTCTAATCCACGAGCAGTACTTC | CAGTLQGLIHEQYF
TRBJ2-2 | NA | TRBV6-2/TRBV6-3 | NA | TGTGCCAGCGCGCGAAACGTAGGCACCGGGGAGCTGTTTTTT | CASARNVGTGELFF
TRBJ2-3 | many | TRBV2 | TRBD2 | TGTGCCAGCAGTGTTGCGGGGGGGCAAGATACGCAGTATTTT | CASSVAGGQDTQYF
TRBJ1-1 | many | TRBV5-1 | NA | TGCGCCAGCAGCTGGAACCCCGGGACAAACACTGAAGCTTTCTTT | CASSWNPGTNTEAFF
TRBJ2-5 | many | TRBV12-3/TRBV12-4 | NA | TGTGCCAGGTCCCTTGCGATTGGGACCCAGTACTTC | CARSLAIGTQYF
TRBJ2-1 | many | TRBV5-6 | NA | TGTGCCAGCAGCTTCGGGGACAATGAGCAGTTCTTC | CASSFGDNEQFF
TRBJ2-1 | NA | TRBV4-3 | TRBD1 | TGCGCCAGCAGCCAACGGACAGGGAATGAGCAGTTCTTC | CASSQRTGNEQFF
TRBJ1-5 | NA | TRBV20-1 | TRBD1 | TGCAGTGCTAGAATACCGACAGGGGGGAATCAGCCCCAGCATTTT | CSARIPTGGNQPQHF
TRBJ2-6 | NA | TRBV5-1 | TRBD2 | TGCGCCAGCAGCTTAGGAAATAGCGGGGGGGCCGACGTCCTGACTTTC | CASSLGNSGGADVLTF
TRBJ1-4 | few | TRBV25-1 | TRBD1 | TGTGCCAGCGGTTGGTCGGACAGGGCGGGTGAAAAACTGTTTTTT | CASGWSDRAGEKLFF
TRBJ1-4 | once | TRBV4-1 | TRBD1 | TGCGCCAGCAGCCAAGGGGGACAGGGGTCTGAAGAACTGTTTTTT | CASSQGGQGSEELFF
TRBJ2-3 | many | TRBV10-1 | TRBD1 | TGCGCCAGCAGTGATTCCAGGGGGCGATCGGCAGATACGCAGTATTTT | CASSDSRGRSADTQYF
TRBJ1-2 | NA | TRBV27 | NA | TGTGCCAGCAGGTCGCCGAGCTATGGCTACACCTTC | CASRSPSYGYTF
TRBJ2-4 | NA | TRBV5-1 | TRBD2 | TGCGCCAGCAGCTCGAGGACTAGCGGGAGCGTGAGGGCCAAAAACATTCAGTACTTC | CASSSRTSGSVRAKNIQYF
TRBJ2-1 | NA | TRBV28 | NA | TGTGCCAGCACCTTCCGCAATGAGCAGTTCTTC | CASTFRNEQFF
TRBJ1-2 | NA | TRBV7-8 | NA | TGTGCCAGCAGCCCCGACACCCACTATGGCCACACCTTC | CASSPDTHYGHTF
TRBJ2-2 | few | TRBV7-3 | NA | TGTGCCAGCAGCTGGAAGGGTGGGACCACCGGGGAGCTGTTTTTT | CASSWKGGTTGELFF
TRBJ1-1 | NA | TRBV2 | NA | TGTGCCAGCAGCTCCCAGGAGGGGAGCTCCGCTTTCTTT | CASSSQEGSSAFF
TRBJ2-3 | NA | TRBV20-1 | NA | TGCAGTGCTAGTGGTCGGCGGACAGATACGCAGTATTTT | CSASGRRTDTQYF
TRBJ2-3 | many | TRBV5-1 | NA | TGCGCCAGCAGCTTGCCCACAGATACGCAGTATTTT | CASSLPTDTQYF
TRBJ1-1 | NA | TRBV20-1 | NA | TGCAGTGCTAGAGATCTGGGGTTGAACACTGAAGCTTTCTTT | CSARDLGLNTEAFF
TRBJ1-1 | NA | TRBV7-3 | TRBD1 | TGTGCCAGCAGCTTAAGTAAGGGGGCAGAAGCTTTCTTT | CASSLSKGAEAFF
TRBJ2-3 | NA | TRBV14 | NA | TGTGCCAGCAGCCAAGGGTCCCTCTCTCCAGATACGCGGTATTTT | CASSQGSLSPDTRYF
TRBJ2-1 | once | TRBV9 | TRBD1 | TGTGCCGGCAGCGTGGGGGGACAGGGGCCGAATGAGCAGTTCTTC | CAGSVGGQGPNEQFF
TRBJ2-1 | once | TRBV6-2/TRBV6-3 | NA | TGTGCCAGCAGCATTAGATTTGAAAATGAGCAGTTCTTC | CASSIRFENEQFF
TRBJ2-3 | NA | TRBV6-2/TRBV6-3 | TRBD2 | TGTGCCAGCAGTACACTAGCGGGAGTCCCAGATACGCAGTATTTT | CASSTLAGVPDTQYF
TRBJ2-4 | NA | TRBV12-3/TRBV12-4 | TRBD1 | TGTGCCAGCAGCCACAGGGGGCGCGGCAACATTCAGTACTTC | CASSHRGRGNIQYF
TRBJ2-3 | many | TRBV7-2 | NA | TGTGCCAGCAGCTTTAATCCAGATACGCAGTATTTT | CASSFNPDTQYF
TRBJ2-1 | many | TRBV5-1 | NA | TGCGCCAGCAGCTTTCGGGAAGGAGCCTACAATGAGCAGTTCTTC | CASSFREGAYNEQFF